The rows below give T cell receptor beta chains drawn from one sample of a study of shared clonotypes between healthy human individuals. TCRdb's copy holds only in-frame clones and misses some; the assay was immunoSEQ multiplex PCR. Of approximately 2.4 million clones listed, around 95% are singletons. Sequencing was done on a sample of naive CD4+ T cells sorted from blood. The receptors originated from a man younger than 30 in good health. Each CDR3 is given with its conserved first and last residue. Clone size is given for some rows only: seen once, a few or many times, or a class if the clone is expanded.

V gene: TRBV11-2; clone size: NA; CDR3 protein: CASSSAPGTASEQYF
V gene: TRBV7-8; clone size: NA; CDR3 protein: CASSLAGRNSNQPQHF
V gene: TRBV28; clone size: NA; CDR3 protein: CASRLQFGAVHTF
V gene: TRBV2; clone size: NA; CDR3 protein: CASTGASYEQYF
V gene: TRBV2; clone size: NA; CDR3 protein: CASRIAGTPREQYF
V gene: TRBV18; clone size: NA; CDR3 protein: CASSPTRQGNYGYTF
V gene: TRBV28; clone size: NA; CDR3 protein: CASSPRTGKDTEAFF
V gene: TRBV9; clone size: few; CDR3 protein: CASSPSGTSVYYEQYF
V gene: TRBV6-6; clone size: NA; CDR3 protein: CASSYLVNTEAFF
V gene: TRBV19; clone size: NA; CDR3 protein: CASSIGGAGVGTDTQYF
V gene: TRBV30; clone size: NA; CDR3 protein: CAWGLAGETQYF
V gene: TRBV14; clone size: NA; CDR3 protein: CASSPPGGVNYGYTF
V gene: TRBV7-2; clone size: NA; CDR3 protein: CASSPRQGTGYTF
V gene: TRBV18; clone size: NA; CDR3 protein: CASSPGQVISYEQYF
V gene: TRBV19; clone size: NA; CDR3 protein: CASSNPLLRREQYF
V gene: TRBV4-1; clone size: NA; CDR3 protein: CASSQGDRASGNTIYF
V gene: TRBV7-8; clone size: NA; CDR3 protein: CASSFVEAGGPSTDTQYF
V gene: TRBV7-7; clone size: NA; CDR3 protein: CASSPRAGQETQYF
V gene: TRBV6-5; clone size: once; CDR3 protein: CASSYDGLDTLSFF
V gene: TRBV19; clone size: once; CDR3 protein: CASRPERGWYSPLHF
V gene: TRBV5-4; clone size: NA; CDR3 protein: CASSARMQETQYF
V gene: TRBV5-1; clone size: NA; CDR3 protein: CASSLAQGSTEAFF
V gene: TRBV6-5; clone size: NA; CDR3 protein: CASRETGDLDIQYF
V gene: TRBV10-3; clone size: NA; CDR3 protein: CAISDPGAPLGETQYF
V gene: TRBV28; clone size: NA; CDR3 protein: CAGRGGWNTEAFF
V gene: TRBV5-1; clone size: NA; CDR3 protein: CASSLGEGAGTYEQYF
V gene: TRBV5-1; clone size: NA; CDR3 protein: CASRQDRGLPNTEAFF
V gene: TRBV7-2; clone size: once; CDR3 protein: CASSPGQILSNQPQHF
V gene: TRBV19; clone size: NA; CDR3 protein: CASSTTGGGNQPQHF
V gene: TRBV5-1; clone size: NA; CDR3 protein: CASTLGYEQYF
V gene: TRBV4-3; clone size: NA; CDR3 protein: CASSHDRGTSDGNEQFF
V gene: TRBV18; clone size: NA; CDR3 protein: CASSHGDEQYF
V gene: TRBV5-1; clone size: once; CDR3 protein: CASSLTASSGANVLTF
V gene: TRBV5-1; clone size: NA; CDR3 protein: CASRTGSGNTIYF
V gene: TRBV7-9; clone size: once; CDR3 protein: CASSRSGSGGNEQFF
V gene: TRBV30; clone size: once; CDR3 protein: CAWAGTRTRGAYNEQFF
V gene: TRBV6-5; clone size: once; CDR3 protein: CASRLRRGEKLFF
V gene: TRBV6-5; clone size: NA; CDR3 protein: CASSYSTGGVSYEQYF
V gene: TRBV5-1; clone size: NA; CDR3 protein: CASSSWTGPSYEQYF
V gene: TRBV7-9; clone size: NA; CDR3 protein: CASSNDWRNYEQYF
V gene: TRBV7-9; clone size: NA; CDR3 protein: CASSLWLGSGANVLTF